Listed below are T cell receptor beta chains from one sample, sequenced in a study of monozygotic twins with inflammatory bowel disease. Reprocessing the 5' RACE reads, TCRdb reports a single entry for every CDR3 protein and omits DNA. This table holds roughly 300,000 distinct CDR3 sequences. What was sequenced was blood. These receptors were obtained from a human donor with ulcerative colitis or Crohn's disease, or a healthy co-twin of an affected twin (not recorded which). Each CDR3 is given with its conserved first and last residue.

v_gene,j_gene,CDR3aa
TRBV20-1,TRBJ1-5,CSARSSLTGVLYQPQHF
TRBV3-1,TRBJ2-1,CASSQDPPAATNEQFF
TRBV4-3,TRBJ2-3,CASSEGGETDTQYF
TRBV7-6,TRBJ1-6,CASSPKSGTGPSYYNSPLHF
TRBV7-2,TRBJ2-4,CASSLGGKAKNIQYF
TRBV25-1,TRBJ2-1,CASSGPGNEQFF
TRBV27,TRBJ2-7,CASSRPQSYEQYF
TRBV7-3,TRBJ1-1,CASTTGRDTEAFF
TRBV20-1,TRBJ1-5,CSAGGTLGSGGQPQHF
TRBV28,TRBJ2-6,CASSLVSNGANVLTF
TRBV5-1,TRBJ2-2,CASRLGLAGARNTGELFF
TRBV5-1,TRBJ2-2,CASSLVQQRLNTGELFF
TRBV12-3/TRBV12-4,TRBJ1-4,CASSLELGIAEKLFF
TRBV4-2,TRBJ1-2,CASSQDQGTRGYTF
TRBV5-5,TRBJ2-2,CASSADSGITTGELFF
TRBV12-3/TRBV12-4,TRBJ2-4,CASTIAKNIQYF
TRBV2,TRBJ2-7,CASITAAVGAPYEQYF
TRBV12-3/TRBV12-4,TRBJ2-3,CASSARDSYTDTQYF
TRBV28,TRBJ2-3,CASGTGALGTQYF
TRBV3-1,TRBJ2-5,CASSPTLAGGRETQYF
TRBV7-9,TRBJ2-2,CASSRQTANTGELFF
TRBV24-1,TRBJ2-3,CATSDQRGFRTDTQYF